The text below deals with one TCR beta chain. This specimen belongs to a study of blood T cell repertoires in COVID-19. Profiling relied on immunoSEQ multiplex PCR, and the TCRdb table lists in-frame clones only, not all of them. Altogether under 200,000 clones are present, around 83% being singletons, with the ten largest covering less than 10%. V dropped 0 bases and J dropped 2 bases, with 14 bases sitting between them. Per germline, CDR1 SGDLS and CDR2 YYNGEE. The CDR3 contains 16 residues. The J gene is TRBJ1-2, the V gene TRBV9, with D possibly being TRBD1 (5 bases). The origin of this receptor is a woman aged 55-70 years with COVID-19, enrolled during active disease. The specimen sequenced was peripheral blood. CDR3 sequence: CASSVEDQGTNYGYTF. DNA for the CDR3: TGTGCCAGCAGCGTAGAAGACCAGGGAACCAACTATGGCTACACCTTC.